The 23 T cell receptor beta chains below were found in one sample sequenced in a study of cytomegalovirus exposure and HLA in healthy donors. This PCR relied on a set of 60 Vbeta primers and 13 Jbeta primers. Sequencing used immunoSEQ multiplex PCR; TCRdb keeps in-frame clones, though not all of them. The data show about 190,000 clones, about 70% seen once. Sequenced: PBMCs. These receptors all come from a woman in her 30s in good health and CMV-seronegative.

The J gene is TRBJ1-1, the V gene TRBV15; weak D call: TRBD1 (6 bases). Trimming removed 4 bases from V and 1 base from J, with 13 bases in between. The germline V gene encodes CDR1 LNHNV and CDR2 YYDKDF (reference sequence). This CDR3 region has 15 residues. CDR3 protein: CATSIQTGPNTEAFF. The DNA for the CDR3 is TGTGCCACCAGCATTCAGACAGGTCCGAACACTGAAGCTTTCTTT.

The V call is TRBV19, the J call TRBJ1-2; a weak D match, TRBD1 (5 bases). Germline CDR1 is LNHDA and CDR2 is SQIVND (reference sequence). Trimming cost V 6 bases and J 0 bases, with 14 bases left between them. This CDR3 region has 15 residues. CDR3 sequence: CASRALTDSNYGYTF. The CDR3 coding sequence is TGTGCCAGTAGAGCCCTGACAGATTCTAACTATGGCTACACCTTC.

The genes are TRBV5-6 and TRBJ1-3; TRBD1 matches at 12 bases. Germline V gene data show CDR1 as SGHDT and CDR2 as YYEEEE. This CDR3 is built from 16 residues. With 4 bases clipped from V and 6 bases from J, the junction kept 8 bases outside the gene matches. Here the CDR3 reads CASSRWDRGRENTIYF. CDR3 nucleotides: TGTGCCAGCAGCAGGTGGGACAGGGGGCGCGAAAACACCATATATTTT.

In DNA form, the CDR3 reads TGTGCCAGCGGACTTGGGGGGGTTAATGAAAAACTGTTTTTT. Residues: CASGLGGVNEKLFF. J is TRBJ1-4 and V is TRBV9, with D perhaps matching TRBD1 (5 bases). With 7 bases removed from V and 4 bases from J, the gap between germline ends came to 14 bases. The CDR3 is 14 residues long. CDR1 and CDR2 from the germline V gene are SGDLS and YYNGEE.

This chain links TRBV7-9 with TRBJ1-4; the match to TRBD1 covers 8 bases. CDR3 length: 16 amino acids. V lost 4 bases to trimming and J lost 0 bases; unmatched junction nucleotides: 4. Germline CDR1 reads SEHNR; CDR2 reads FQNEAQ (reference sequence). The CDR3 nucleotides are TGTGCCAGCAGCTACGGACAGGGAGCAACTAATGAAAAACTGTTTTTT. This codes for CASSYGQGATNEKLFF.

The CDR3, as DNA: TGTGCCAGCAGCTTAACGGGGGTAGTCACAGATACGCAGTATTTT. Its protein is CASSLTGVVTDTQYF. The chain couples TRBV13 to TRBJ2-3; D possibly corresponds to TRBD2 (6 bases). Per germline, CDR1 PRHDT and CDR2 FYEKMQ (reference sequence). V lost 2 bases to trimming and J lost 2 bases, with 11 bases between them. This CDR3 contains 15 residues.

The rearrangement joins TRBV11-2 to TRBJ2-7, with a weak D call TRBD1 (6 bases). This CDR3 has 15 amino acids. Per the germline V gene, CDR1 is SGHAT and CDR2 is FQNNGV. With 5 bases removed from V and 6 bases from J, the gap between germline ends came to 20 bases. CDR3 in amino acids: CASSATVGAGAEQYF. DNA of the CDR3: TGTGCCAGCAGCGCCACAGTAGGTGCAGGGGCCGAGCAGTACTTC.

The CDR3: CASSSTGEGETQYF. The CDR3 DNA follows: TGTGCCAGCAGCTCGACAGGGGAGGGAGAGACCCAGTACTTC. The rearrangement uses TRBV5-4 and TRBJ2-5, with D perhaps TRBD1 (8 bases). The CDR3 runs to 14 residues. Germline V gene data show CDR1 as SGHNT and CDR2 as YYREEE (reference sequence). V was cut by 3 bases and J by 4 bases, with 13 bases left in between. Supplemented by reference TRBV5-4 and TRBJ2-5, the full variable domain reads ETGVTQSPTHLIKTRGQQVTLRCSSQSGHNTVSWYQQALGQGPQFIFQYYREEENGRGNFPPRFSGLQFPNYSSELNVNALELDDSALYLCASSSTGEGETQYFGPGTRLLVL.

This clone has only one observation. The chain has TRBV5-1 and TRBJ2-3; D is possibly TRBD1 (6 bases). The CDR3 length is 14 residues. The V gene lost 0 bases and the J gene lost 4 bases, with 9 bases spanning the gap. The germline V gene encodes CDR1 SGHRS and CDR2 YFSETQ. CDR3 nucleotides: TGCGCCAGCAGCTTGGACAGGGCCCCAGATACGCAGTATTTT. Protein: CASSLDRAPDTQYF. Drawing the rest from reference TRBV5-1 and TRBJ2-3, the complete variable domain is KAGVTQTPRYLIKTRGQQVTLSCSPISGHRSVSWYQQTPGQGLQFLFEYFSETQRNKGNFPGRFSGRQFSNSRSEMNVSTLELGDSALYLCASSLDRAPDTQYFGPGTRLTVL.

A few counts support this clone. The V call is TRBV9, the J call TRBJ1-3; TRBD1 agrees at 8 bases. Trimming cost V 1 base and J 0 bases; bases outside gene matches: 3. The CDR3 has 16 residues. Germline V CDR1 and CDR2: SGDLS, YYNGEE. CDR3 DNA: TGTGCCAGCAGCGTAACTGACAGGGGCTCTGGAAACACCATATATTTT. Translated, it gives CASSVTDRGSGNTIYF.

The rearrangement joins TRBV28 to TRBJ2-7, with 11 bases matching TRBD2. V lost 4 bases, J lost 1 base, and 9 bases stayed unmatched. From germline, CDR1 is MDHEN and CDR2 SYDVKM. The CDR3 contains 17 residues. The CDR3 sequence is CASSSPFASGGSYEQYF. CDR3 nucleotide sequence: TGTGCCAGCAGTTCTCCCTTTGCTAGCGGGGGGTCCTACGAGCAGTACTTC.

This clone is a singleton in its sample. The chain is built from TRBV7-2 and TRBJ2-2; D is perhaps TRBD1 (6 bases). This CDR3 contains 16 residues. Germline values: CDR1 SGHTA, CDR2 FQGNSA. V was pared by 4 bases and J by 1 base, with 13 bases between. CDR3 in DNA: TGTGCCAGCAGCTACCCGGGACAAAGGAACACCGGGGAGCTGTTTTTT. Its translation: CASSYPGQRNTGELFF.

The chain recombines TRBV6-5 with TRBJ2-6; the D is unclear. The V end was cut by 7 bases, the J end by 0 bases, with 10 bases between. Germline V gene data show CDR1 as MNHEY and CDR2 as SVGAGI. CDR3 length: 15 residues. CDR3 loop: CASTPIGSGANVLTF. The CDR3 DNA reads as TGTGCCAGCACCCCCATCGGCTCTGGGGCCAACGTCCTGACTTTC.

V gene TRBV5-4 combines with J gene TRBJ1-1, with D possibly TRBD1 on 5 matching bases. Germline V gene lookup returns CDR1 SGHNT and CDR2 YYREEE (reference sequence). V was clipped by 0 bases and J by 1 base, with 19 bases between them. This CDR3 has 18 amino acids. The CDR3 DNA follows: TGTGCCAGCAGCTTGGAAGGCAGGATGGGGCTTTGGAACACTGAAGCTTTCTTT. It translates to CASSLEGRMGLWNTEAFF.

This chain joins TRBV7-2 and TRBJ2-1; weak D call: TRBD2 (5 bases). The CDR3 has 15 residues. Trimming removed 2 bases from V and 7 bases from J, with 15 bases in between. Germline-derived CDR1 and CDR2 are SGHTA and FQGNSA. CDR3 region: CASSLYQRQWNEQFF. CDR3 in DNA: TGTGCCAGCAGCTTATACCAGCGGCAATGGAATGAGCAGTTCTTC. Based on the CDR3 plus reference TRBV7-2 and TRBJ2-1, the full variable domain is GAGVSQSPSNKVTEKGKDVELRCDPISGHTALYWYRQSLGQGLEFLIYFQGNSAPDKSGLPSDRFSAERTGGSVSTLTIQRTQQEDSAVYLCASSLYQRQWNEQFFGPGTRLTVL.

The chain carries TRBV7-6 and TRBJ2-1, with 8 bases aligning to TRBD1. The CDR3 has 14 residues. The germline gives CDR1 SGHVS, CDR2 FNYEAQ. V lost 1 base, J lost 9 bases, and 5 bases stayed unmatched. CDR3 sequence: CASSLVVRGPEQFF. The CDR3 coding sequence is TGTGCCAGCAGCTTAGTGGTCAGGGGGCCTGAGCAGTTCTTC.

The chain uses TRBV7-8 and TRBJ2-5; perhaps TRBD2 as D (5 bases). Germline values: CDR1 SGHVS, CDR2 FQNEAQ. Trimming took off 1 base at V and 4 bases at J, with 13 bases between the two ends. The CDR3 sequence is 15 residues long. The DNA of the CDR3 is TGTGCCAGCAGCTTAGGTGATACCCGGGGAGAGACCCAGTACTTC. This translates into CASSLGDTRGETQYF. The entire variable domain, with the rest obtained from reference TRBV7-8 and TRBJ2-5, is as follows: GAGVSQSPRYKVAKRGQDVALRCDPISGHVSLFWYQQALGQGPEFLTYFQNEAQLDKSGLPSDRFFAERPEGSVSTLKIQRTQQEDSAVYLCASSLGDTRGETQYFGPGTRLLVL.

The CDR3 DNA is TGTGCCAGCAGCCTCCTAGGAGACGGATACTACGAGCAGTACTTC. It is translated as CASSLLGDGYYEQYF. The gene calls are TRBV9 and TRBJ2-7; D is unclear. V lost 4 bases and J lost 3, with 17 bases in between. Germline V gene data show CDR1 as SGDLS and CDR2 as YYNGEE. The CDR3 extends over 15 amino acids.

The rearrangement joins TRBV4-3 to TRBJ2-2, with D tentatively TRBD1 (5 bases). V was shortened by 0 bases and J by 6 bases, with 11 bases between the two germline ends. The CDR3 runs to 15 residues. CDR1 is LGHNA and CDR2 is YSLEER in the germline V gene. The CDR3 sequence is CASSQDFRVPGELFF. CDR3 DNA sequence: TGCGCCAGCAGCCAAGACTTCAGGGTACCCGGGGAGCTGTTTTTT.

The chain employs TRBV5-1 and TRBJ2-2; possibly TRBD2 for D (7 bases). The V end lost 4 bases, the J end lost 0 bases, and 13 bases lay between the germline ends. The CDR3 has 16 residues. Per the germline V gene, CDR1 is SGHRS and CDR2 is YFSETQ. The CDR3 loop reads CASSPGGGTNTGELFF. For the CDR3, the DNA is TGCGCCAGCAGCCCGGGGGGCGGGACGAACACCGGGGAGCTGTTTTTT. Full variable domain (remainder filled in from reference TRBV5-1 and TRBJ2-2): KAGVTQTPRYLIKTRGQQVTLSCSPISGHRSVSWYQQTPGQGLQFLFEYFSETQRNKGNFPGRFSGRQFSNSRSEMNVSTLELGDSALYLCASSPGGGTNTGELFFGEGSRLTVL.

The chain has TRBV30 and TRBJ1-2; no firm D call. Per germline, CDR1 GTSNPN and CDR2 SVGIG (reference sequence). The CDR3 totals 14 residues. V was clipped by 3 bases and J by 5 bases, with 16 bases between them. The CDR3 region has the DNA TGTGCCTGGAGCGCTCGCTTGGGCCCATATGGCTACACCTTC. Its translation: CAWSARLGPYGYTF.

The chain links TRBV4-1 to TRBJ2-5; D perhaps matches TRBD1 (6 bases). The CDR3 has 14 residues. Trimming pared 4 bases from V and 4 bases from J, leaving 13 bases between. The germline V gene has CDR1 MGHRA and CDR2 YSYEKL. The CDR3 nucleotides are TGCGCCAGCAGCCTCAGGGGCGAAGTAGAGACCCAGTACTTC. This sequence encodes CASSLRGEVETQYF.

The chain carries TRBV5-4 and TRBJ1-1; no firm D call. The CDR3 totals 14 residues. In germline, CDR1 is SGHNT, CDR2 YYREEE (reference sequence). V shed 4 bases and J shed 2 bases, with 12 bases lying between them. CDR3 in amino acids: CASSIWTGNTEAFF. Written as DNA, the CDR3 is TGTGCCAGCAGCATCTGGACGGGAAACACTGAAGCTTTCTTT.